What follows are 11 T cell receptor beta chains derived from one specimen sequenced in a study of T cell responses to AZD1222 COVID-19 vaccine. The assay was immunoSEQ multiplex PCR, and TCRdb's table has in-frame clones only and misses some. The sample shows approximately 150,000 clones, about 90% of them seen only once. The material was peripheral blood, obtained 28 days after the second AZD1222 dose. These receptors were taken from an adult who received the AZD1222 COVID-19 vaccine.

This chain joins TRBV6-4 and TRBJ2-2, with 14 bases that match TRBD2. This CDR3 spans 18 amino acids. Germline V CDR1 and CDR2: MRHNA, SNTAGT. Trimming took 7 bases from V and 3 from J; bases not matched to a gene: 10. The CDR3 loop reads CASKGLAGGLVHTGELFF. CDR3 coding DNA: TGTGCCAGCAAAGGACTAGCGGGAGGCCTCGTCCACACCGGGGAGCTGTTTTTT.

The count of this clone is one. The rearrangement joins TRBV19 to TRBJ1-2, with TRBD1 identical over 8 bases. The CDR3 sequence is 17 residues long. V trimming: 5 bases; J trimming: 8 bases; junction bases outside the gene matches: 19. Germline CDR1 LNHDA, CDR2 SQIVND (reference sequence). This CDR3 is CASSFTTGTGPRGGYTF. CDR3 coding DNA: TGTGCCAGTAGTTTCACGACCGGGACAGGCCCCCGGGGAGGCTACACCTTC.

The chain uses TRBV30 and TRBJ1-2; TRBD1 is a possible D gene (5 bases). Trimming pared 1 base from V and 2 bases from J, leaving 8 bases between. CDR3 length: 13 residues. The germline V gene encodes CDR1 GTSNPN and CDR2 SVGIG (reference sequence). CDR3: CAWSGWDNYGYTF. The CDR3 DNA sequence: TGTGCCTGGAGTGGATGGGACAACTATGGCTACACCTTC.

The chain has TRBV5-1 and TRBJ1-1; D not resolved. The CDR3 is 13 amino acids. V was trimmed by 9 bases and J by 0 bases, leaving 12 bases between them. Germline V CDR1 and CDR2: SGHRS, YFSETQ. In nucleotides, the CDR3 is TGCGCCACCAAGGCACAGATGAACACTGAAGCTTTCTTT. Amino acid sequence: CATKAQMNTEAFF.

The rearrangement links TRBV5-1 to TRBJ1-1; D gene unclear. V was trimmed by 0 bases and J by 0 bases, leaving 6 bases between them. Germline loops: CDR1 SGHRS, CDR2 YFSETQ. The CDR3 loop spans 14 amino acids. CDR3 DNA: TGCGCCAGCAGCTTGGGATTTGTGAACACTGAAGCTTTCTTT. Translated: CASSLGFVNTEAFF.

V is TRBV29-1 and J is TRBJ1-1, with unresolved D. CDR3 size: 13 residues. V gave up 4 bases and J gave up 4 bases, with 13 bases separating them. From germline, CDR1 is SQVTM and CDR2 ANQGSEA. The CDR3 here is CSVGLGYGTEAFF. CDR3 DNA: TGCAGCGTTGGGTTAGGGTATGGCACTGAAGCTTTCTTT.

This clone was counted ten times or more. V gene TRBV5-5 combines with J gene TRBJ1-1; possible D gene TRBD1, 5 bases. V gave up 4 bases and J gave up 1 base, with 11 bases separating them. This CDR3 has 14 residues. CDR1 and CDR2 (germline): SGHKS, YYEKEE (reference sequence). The CDR3 region is CASSAWGSNTEAFF. DNA for the CDR3: TGTGCCAGCAGCGCCTGGGGCTCGAACACTGAAGCTTTCTTT.

The chain has TRBV4-1 and TRBJ1-3, with D possibly matching TRBD1 (5 bases). Trimming took 0 bases from V and 2 from J, leaving 11 bases between them. The CDR3 consists of 16 residues. Germline CDR1 is MGHRA and CDR2 is YSYEKL. In DNA, the CDR3 is TGCGCCAGCAGCCAAGATCAGGGAGGGACTGGAAACACCATATATTTT. Protein: CASSQDQGGTGNTIYF.

This rearrangement joins TRBV27 to TRBJ2-5; possibly TRBD2 for D (7 bases). V lost 3 bases to trimming and J lost 5 bases, with 16 bases between them. Germline CDR1 reads MNHEY; CDR2 reads SMNVEV (reference sequence). The CDR3 totals 15 residues. The CDR3 is CASSFAGALRETQYF. CDR3 coding DNA: TGTGCCAGCAGTTTCGCGGGGGCGCTGAGGGAGACCCAGTACTTC.

The J gene is TRBJ2-7, the V gene TRBV9; D gene uncertain. This CDR3 contains 13 residues. Trimming pared 0 bases from V and 6 bases from J, leaving 10 bases between. The V gene's germline CDR1 is SGDLS and CDR2 YYNGEE. CDR3 DNA sequence: TGTGCCAGCAGCGTAGGTCTCCCCCGCGAGCAGTACTTC. Translating it yields CASSVGLPREQYF.

This clone was observed a single time. The chain recombines TRBV2 with TRBJ2-3; no clear D. V dropped 6 bases and J dropped 5 bases, with 6 bases sitting between them. Germline loops: CDR1 SNHLY, CDR2 FYNNEI. The CDR3 length is 11 residues. The CDR3 nucleotides are TGTGCCAGCAGGGCCGGAGATACGCAGTATTTT. The encoded protein is CASRAGDTQYF.